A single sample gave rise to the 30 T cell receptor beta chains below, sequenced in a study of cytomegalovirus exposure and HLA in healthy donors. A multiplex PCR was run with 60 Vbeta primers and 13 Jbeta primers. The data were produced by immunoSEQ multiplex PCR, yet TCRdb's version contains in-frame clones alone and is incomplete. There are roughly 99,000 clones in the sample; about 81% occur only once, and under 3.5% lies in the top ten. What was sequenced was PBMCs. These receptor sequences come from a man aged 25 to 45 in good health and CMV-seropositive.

This CDR3 reads CASSQGRGTYEQYF. In DNA, the CDR3 is TGCGCCAGCAGCCAAGGTCGAGGTACCTACGAGCAGTACTTC. This chain joins TRBV4-1 and TRBJ2-7; no clear D. This CDR3 has 14 amino acids. V shed 1 base and J shed 2 bases, with 9 bases lying between them. Per germline, CDR1 MGHRA and CDR2 YSYEKL.

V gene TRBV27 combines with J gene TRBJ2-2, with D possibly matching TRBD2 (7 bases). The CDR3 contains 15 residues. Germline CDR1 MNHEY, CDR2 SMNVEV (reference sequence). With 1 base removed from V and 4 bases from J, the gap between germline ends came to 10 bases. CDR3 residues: CASSLWGGGTGELFF. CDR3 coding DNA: TGTGCCAGCAGTTTATGGGGAGGGGGCACCGGGGAGCTGTTTTTT.

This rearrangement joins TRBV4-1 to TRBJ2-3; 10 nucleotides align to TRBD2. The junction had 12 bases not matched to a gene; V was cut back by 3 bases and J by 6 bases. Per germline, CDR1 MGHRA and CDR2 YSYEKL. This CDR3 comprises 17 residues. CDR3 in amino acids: CASSQRVAGGLLDTQYF. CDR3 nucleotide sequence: TGCGCCAGCAGCCAGAGGGTAGCGGGGGGACTCCTCGATACGCAGTATTTT.

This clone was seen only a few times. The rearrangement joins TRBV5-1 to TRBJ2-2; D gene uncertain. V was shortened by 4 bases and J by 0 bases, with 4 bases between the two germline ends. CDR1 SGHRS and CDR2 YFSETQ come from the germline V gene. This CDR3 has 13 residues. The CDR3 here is CASSEANTGELFF. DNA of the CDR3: TGCGCCAGCAGCGAGGCGAACACCGGGGAGCTGTTTTTT.

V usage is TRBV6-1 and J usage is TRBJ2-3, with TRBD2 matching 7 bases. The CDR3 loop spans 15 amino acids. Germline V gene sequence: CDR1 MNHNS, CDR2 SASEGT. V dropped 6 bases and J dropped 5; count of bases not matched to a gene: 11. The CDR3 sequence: CASSTEERGLDTQYF. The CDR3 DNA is TGTGCCAGCAGCACGGAGGAGCGGGGATTAGATACGCAGTATTTT.

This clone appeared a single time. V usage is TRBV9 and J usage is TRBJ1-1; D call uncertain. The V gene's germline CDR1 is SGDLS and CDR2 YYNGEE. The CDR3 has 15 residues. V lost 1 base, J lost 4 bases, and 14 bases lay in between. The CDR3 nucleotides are TGTGCCAGCAGCGTAATGGGTAGTGGAGCCACTGAAGCTTTCTTT. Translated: CASSVMGSGATEAFF.

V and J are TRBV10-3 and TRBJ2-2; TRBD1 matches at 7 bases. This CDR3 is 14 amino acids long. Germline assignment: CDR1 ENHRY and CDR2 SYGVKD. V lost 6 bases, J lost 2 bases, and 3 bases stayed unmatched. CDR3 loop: CAISRQGNTGELFF. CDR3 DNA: TGTGCCATCAGCCGACAGGGAAACACCGGGGAGCTGTTTTTT.

CDR3 DNA sequence: TGCGCCAGCAGCTGGCGGGACAGGGGATACAATGAGCAGTTCTTC. Its protein product is CASSWRDRGYNEQFF. V gene TRBV5-1 combines with J gene TRBJ2-1; 10 bases are shared with TRBD1. CDR3 length: 15 residues. V was clipped by 3 bases and J by 4 bases; unmatched bases: 4. CDR1 SGHRS and CDR2 YFSETQ come from the germline V gene.

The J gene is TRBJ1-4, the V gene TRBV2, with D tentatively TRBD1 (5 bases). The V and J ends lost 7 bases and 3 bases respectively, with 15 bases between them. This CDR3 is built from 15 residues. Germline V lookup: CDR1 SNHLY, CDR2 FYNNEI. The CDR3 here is CASTPQGVSNEKLFF. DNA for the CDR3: TGTGCCAGCACCCCCCAGGGTGTCTCTAATGAAAAACTGTTTTTT. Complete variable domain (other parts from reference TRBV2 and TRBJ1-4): EPEVTQTPSHQVTQMGQEVILRCVPISNHLYFYWYRQILGQKVEFLVSFYNNEISEKSEIFDDQFSVERPDGSNFTLKIRSTKLEDSAMYFCASTPQGVSNEKLFFGSGTQLSVL.

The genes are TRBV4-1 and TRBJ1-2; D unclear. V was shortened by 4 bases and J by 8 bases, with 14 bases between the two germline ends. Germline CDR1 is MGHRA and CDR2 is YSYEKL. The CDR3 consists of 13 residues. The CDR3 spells CASSPLQNGGYTF. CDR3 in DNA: TGCGCCAGCAGCCCCCTTCAAAACGGGGGCTACACCTTC.

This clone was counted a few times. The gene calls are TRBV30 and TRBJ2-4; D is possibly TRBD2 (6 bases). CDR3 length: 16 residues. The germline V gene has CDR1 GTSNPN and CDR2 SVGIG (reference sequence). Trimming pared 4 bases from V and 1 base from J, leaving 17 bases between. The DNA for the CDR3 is TGTGCCTGGATCCACCCTGGGGGACTTGCCAAAAACATTCAGTACTTC. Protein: CAWIHPGGLAKNIQYF.

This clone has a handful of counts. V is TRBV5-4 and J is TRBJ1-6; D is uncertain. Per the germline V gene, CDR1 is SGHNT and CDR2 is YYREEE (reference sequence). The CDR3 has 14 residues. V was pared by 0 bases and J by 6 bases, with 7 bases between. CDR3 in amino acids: CASSLGSGNSPLHF. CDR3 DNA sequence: TGTGCCAGCAGCTTGGGGTCGGGTAATTCACCCCTCCACTTT. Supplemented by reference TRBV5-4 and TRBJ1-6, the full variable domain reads ETGVTQSPTHLIKTRGQQVTLRCSSQSGHNTVSWYQQALGQGPQFIFQYYREEENGRGNFPPRFSGLQFPNYSSELNVNALELDDSALYLCASSLGSGNSPLHFGNGTRLTVT.

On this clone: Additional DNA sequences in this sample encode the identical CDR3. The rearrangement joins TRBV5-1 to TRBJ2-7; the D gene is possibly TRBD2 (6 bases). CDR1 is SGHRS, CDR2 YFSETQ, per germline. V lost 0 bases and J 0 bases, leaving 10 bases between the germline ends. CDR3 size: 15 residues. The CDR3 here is CASSLVAGSSYEQYF. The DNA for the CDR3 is TGCGCCAGCAGCTTGGTGGCCGGGAGCTCCTACGAGCAGTACTTC.

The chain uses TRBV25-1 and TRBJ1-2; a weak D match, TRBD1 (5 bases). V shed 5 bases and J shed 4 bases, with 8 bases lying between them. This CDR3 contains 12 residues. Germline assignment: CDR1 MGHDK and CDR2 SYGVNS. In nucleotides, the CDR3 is TGTGCCAGCAGTTGGGGGGTCTATGGCTACACCTTC. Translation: CASSWGVYGYTF.

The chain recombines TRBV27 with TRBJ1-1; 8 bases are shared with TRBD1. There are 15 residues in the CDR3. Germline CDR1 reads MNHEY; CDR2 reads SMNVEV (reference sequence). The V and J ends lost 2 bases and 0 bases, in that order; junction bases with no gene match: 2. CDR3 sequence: CASSLTGGLNTEAFF. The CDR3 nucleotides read TGTGCCAGCAGTTTAACAGGGGGTCTGAACACTGAAGCTTTCTTT.

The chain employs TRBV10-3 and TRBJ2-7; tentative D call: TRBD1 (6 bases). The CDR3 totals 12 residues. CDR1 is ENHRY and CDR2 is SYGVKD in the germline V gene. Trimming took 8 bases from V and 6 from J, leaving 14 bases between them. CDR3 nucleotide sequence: TGTGCCATCGCGTCAAACAGGGTCGAGCAGTACTTC. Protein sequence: CAIASNRVEQYF.

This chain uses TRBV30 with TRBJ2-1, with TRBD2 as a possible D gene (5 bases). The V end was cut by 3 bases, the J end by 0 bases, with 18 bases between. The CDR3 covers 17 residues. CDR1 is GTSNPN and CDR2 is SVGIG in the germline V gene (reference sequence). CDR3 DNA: TGTGCCTGGAGCGCACTAGACACAGCGAGCTCCTACAATGAGCAGTTCTTC. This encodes CAWSALDTASSYNEQFF.

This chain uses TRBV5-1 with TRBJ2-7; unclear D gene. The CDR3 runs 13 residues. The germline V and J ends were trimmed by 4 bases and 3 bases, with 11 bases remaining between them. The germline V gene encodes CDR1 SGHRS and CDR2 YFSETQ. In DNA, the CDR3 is TGCGCCAGCAGCGAACAAGATTACTACGAGCAGTACTTC. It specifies CASSEQDYYEQYF.

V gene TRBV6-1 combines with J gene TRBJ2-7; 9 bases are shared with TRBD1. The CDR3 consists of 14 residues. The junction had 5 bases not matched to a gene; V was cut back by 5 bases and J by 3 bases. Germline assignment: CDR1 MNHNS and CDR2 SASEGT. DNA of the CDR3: TGTGCCAGCAGTCTGGGACAGGGTTACTACGAGCAGTACTTC. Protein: CASSLGQGYYEQYF.

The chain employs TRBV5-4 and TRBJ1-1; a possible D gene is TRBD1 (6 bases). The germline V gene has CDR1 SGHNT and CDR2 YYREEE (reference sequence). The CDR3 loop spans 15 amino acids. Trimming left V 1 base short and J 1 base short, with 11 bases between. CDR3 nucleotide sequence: TGTGCCAGCAGCTTGTTAAGGGGGAGGAACACTGAAGCTTTCTTT. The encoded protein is CASSLLRGRNTEAFF. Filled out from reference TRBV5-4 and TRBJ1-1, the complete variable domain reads ETGVTQSPTHLIKTRGQQVTLRCSSQSGHNTVSWYQQALGQGPQFIFQYYREEENGRGNFPPRFSGLQFPNYSSELNVNALELDDSALYLCASSLLRGRNTEAFFGQGTRLTVV.

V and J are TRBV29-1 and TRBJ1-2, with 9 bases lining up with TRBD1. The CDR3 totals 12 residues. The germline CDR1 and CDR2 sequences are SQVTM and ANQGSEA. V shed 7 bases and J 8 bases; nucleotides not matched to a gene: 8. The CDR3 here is CSDRRDRVGYTF. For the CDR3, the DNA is TGCAGCGACCGTCGGGACAGGGTAGGCTACACCTTC.

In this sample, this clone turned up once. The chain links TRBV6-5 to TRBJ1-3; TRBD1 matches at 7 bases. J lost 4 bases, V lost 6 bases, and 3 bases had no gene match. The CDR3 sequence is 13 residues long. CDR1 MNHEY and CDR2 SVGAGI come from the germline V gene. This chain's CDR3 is CASRTGLGNTIYF. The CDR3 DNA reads TGTGCCAGCAGGACAGGGTTGGGAAACACCATATATTTT.

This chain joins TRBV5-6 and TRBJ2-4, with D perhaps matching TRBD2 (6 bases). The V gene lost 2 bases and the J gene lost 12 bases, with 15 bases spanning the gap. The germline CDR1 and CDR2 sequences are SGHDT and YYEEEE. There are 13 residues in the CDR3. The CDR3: CASSFERGGSQYF. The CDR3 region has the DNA TGTGCCAGCAGCTTTGAAAGGGGAGGCAGTCAGTACTTC.

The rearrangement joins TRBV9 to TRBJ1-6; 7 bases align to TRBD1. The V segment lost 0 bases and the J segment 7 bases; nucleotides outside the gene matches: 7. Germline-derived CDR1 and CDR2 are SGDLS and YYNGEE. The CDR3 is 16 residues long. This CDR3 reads CASSVAHGRGNSPLHF. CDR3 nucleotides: TGTGCCAGCAGCGTAGCCCACGGCAGGGGGAATTCACCCCTCCACTTT.

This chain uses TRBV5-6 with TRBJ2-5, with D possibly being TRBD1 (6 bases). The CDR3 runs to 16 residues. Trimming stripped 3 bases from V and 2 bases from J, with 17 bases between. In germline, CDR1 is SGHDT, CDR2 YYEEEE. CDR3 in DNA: TGTGCCAGCAGCTGGACCCTCCAGGGGCCTCAAGAGACCCAGTACTTC. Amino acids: CASSWTLQGPQETQYF.

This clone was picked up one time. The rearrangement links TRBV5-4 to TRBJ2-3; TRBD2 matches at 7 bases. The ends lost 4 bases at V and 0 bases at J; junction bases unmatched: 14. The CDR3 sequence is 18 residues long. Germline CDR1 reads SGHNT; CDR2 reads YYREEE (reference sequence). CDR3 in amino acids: CASSPPWASGASTDTQYF. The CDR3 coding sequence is TGTGCCAGCAGCCCCCCTTGGGCTAGCGGTGCTAGCACAGATACGCAGTATTTT.

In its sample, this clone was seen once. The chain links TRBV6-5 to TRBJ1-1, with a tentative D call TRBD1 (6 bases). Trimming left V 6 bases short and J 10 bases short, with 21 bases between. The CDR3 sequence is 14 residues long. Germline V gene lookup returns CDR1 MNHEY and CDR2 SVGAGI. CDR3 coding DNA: TGTGCCAGCAGCCCACAGGGTGTTGACAAGGGAGCTTTCTTT. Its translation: CASSPQGVDKGAFF.

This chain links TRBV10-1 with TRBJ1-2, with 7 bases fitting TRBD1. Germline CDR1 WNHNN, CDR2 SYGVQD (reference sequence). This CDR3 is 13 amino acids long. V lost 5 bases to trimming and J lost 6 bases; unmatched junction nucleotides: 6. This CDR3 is CASSSGQDNGYTF. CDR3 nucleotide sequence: TGCGCCAGCAGTTCAGGACAGGATAATGGCTACACCTTC.

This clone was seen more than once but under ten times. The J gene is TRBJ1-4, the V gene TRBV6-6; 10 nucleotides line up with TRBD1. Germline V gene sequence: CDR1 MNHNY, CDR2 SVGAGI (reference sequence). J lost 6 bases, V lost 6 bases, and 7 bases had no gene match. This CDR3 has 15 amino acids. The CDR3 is CASSRPGTGDEKLFF. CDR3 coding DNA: TGTGCCAGCAGCCGACCCGGGACAGGGGATGAAAAACTGTTTTTT.

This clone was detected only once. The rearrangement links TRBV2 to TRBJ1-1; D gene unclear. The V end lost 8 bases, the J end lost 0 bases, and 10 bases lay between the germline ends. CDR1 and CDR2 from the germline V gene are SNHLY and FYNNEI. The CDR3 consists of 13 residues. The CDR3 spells CASVAEVNTEAFF. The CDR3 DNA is TGTGCCAGCGTTGCGGAGGTGAACACTGAAGCTTTCTTT.